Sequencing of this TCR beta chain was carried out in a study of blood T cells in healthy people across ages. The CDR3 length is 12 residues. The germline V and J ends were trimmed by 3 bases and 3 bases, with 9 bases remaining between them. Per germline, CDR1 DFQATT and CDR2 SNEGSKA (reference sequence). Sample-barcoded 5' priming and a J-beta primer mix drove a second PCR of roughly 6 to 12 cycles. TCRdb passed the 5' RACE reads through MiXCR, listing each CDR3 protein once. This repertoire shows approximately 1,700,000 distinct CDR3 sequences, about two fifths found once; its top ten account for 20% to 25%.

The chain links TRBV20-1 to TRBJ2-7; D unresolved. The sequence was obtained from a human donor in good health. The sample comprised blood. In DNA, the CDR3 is TGCAGTGCTAGCGGGTCTCACTACGAGCAGTACTTC. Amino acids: CSASGSHYEQYF.